Reported below is one TCR beta chain. This CDR3 has 14 residues. Germline lookup yields CDR1 GTSNPN and CDR2 SVGIG (reference sequence). Trimming left V 3 bases short and J 5 bases short, with 16 bases between. The authors reverse transcribed roughly 0.5 to 1 ug RNA with random hexamers. TCRdb reprocessed the immunoSEQ multiplex PCR reads with MiXCR, giving one entry per CDR3 protein. This sample has 180,000 or so distinct CDR3 sequences; around 94% occur once, and the top ten carry over 0.12%. This specimen belongs to a study of CD8 T cells in Susac syndrome. Sample: CD4+ T cells from PBMCs. This clonotype was sampled from a human donor in good health. The chain carries TRBV30 and TRBJ2-5; tentatively, D is TRBD1 (5 bases). The chain's CDR3 is CAWRRRGSGETQYF. Here the CDR3 DNA reads TGTGCCTGGAGGAGAAGGGGCAGTGGGGAGACCCAGTACTTC.